The 14 T cell receptor beta chains given below trace back to one sample, sequenced in a study of beta chain features in type 1 diabetes. As every portion of the isolated RNA was reverse transcribed, the sequencing read expressed TCRB transcripts. Assay used: immunoSEQ multiplex PCR; TCRdb lists only in-frame clones, some missing. The data contain around 280,000 clones, about 8.5% of them singletons. The specimen sequenced was central memory CD4+ T cells from blood. All receptors derive from a woman under 30 in good health.

This clone came up a few times. The rearrangement joins TRBV9 to TRBJ2-2, with D uncertain. V was pared by 4 bases and J by 4 bases, with 8 bases between. The CDR3 sequence is 13 residues long. Germline V gives CDR1 SGDLS, CDR2 YYNGEE. The CDR3 DNA sequence: TGTGCCAGCAGCCCGATGGGCACCGGGGAGCTGTTTTTT. Translating it yields CASSPMGTGELFF.

This clone was found many times. The chain recombines TRBV29-1 with TRBJ2-7; D is unresolved. Looked up from germline, CDR1 is SQVTM and CDR2 is ANQGSEA. This CDR3 comprises 12 residues. The V end lost 4 bases, the J end lost 1 base, and 8 bases lay between the germline ends. CDR3 loop: CSVVGKSYEQYF. CDR3 in DNA: TGCAGCGTTGTGGGAAAGTCCTACGAGCAGTACTTC.

The chain is built from TRBV5-1 and TRBJ2-2; 9 nucleotides align to TRBD1. CDR1 SGHRS and CDR2 YFSETQ come from the germline V gene. CDR3 length: 16 amino acids. J was trimmed by 6 bases and V by 5 bases; bases with no gene match: 11. The DNA for the CDR3 is TGCGCCAGCAGTCTACGGACAGGGGTAGGGCCCGGGGAGCTGTTTTTT. Its translation is CASSLRTGVGPGELFF.

The chain uses TRBV5-4 and TRBJ2-1, with D unresolved. Germline V gene data show CDR1 as SGHNT and CDR2 as YYREEE (reference sequence). V lost 0 bases and J 3 bases, leaving 7 bases between the germline ends. The CDR3 is made up of 14 amino acids. The chain's CDR3 is CASSLGLLYNEQFF. The CDR3 coding sequence is TGTGCCAGCAGCTTGGGTCTCCTCTACAATGAGCAGTTCTTC.

The chain couples TRBV7-2 to TRBJ2-1, with D possibly being TRBD1 (5 bases). The germline V gene encodes CDR1 SGHTA and CDR2 FQGNSA. This CDR3 has 14 amino acids. Trimming cost V 5 bases and J 2 bases, with 10 bases left between them. The CDR3 DNA is TGTGCCAGCAGCCCCCGACAGACCTACAATGAGCAGTTCTTC. Translation: CASSPRQTYNEQFF.

This clone came up many times. This chain connects TRBV6-6 to TRBJ2-7; D might be TRBD2 (6 bases). This CDR3 is 14 amino acids long. Germline V CDR1 and CDR2: MNHNY, SVGAGI (reference sequence). Trimming left V 4 bases short and J 6 bases short, with 16 bases between. Here the CDR3 DNA reads TGTGCCAGCAGTTCCGCGGGAACTCGATCCGAGCAGTACTTC. This codes for CASSSAGTRSEQYF.

This clone appeared a few times. The CDR3 spells CASSSDRVEQYF. Here the CDR3 DNA reads TGTGCCAGCAGTTCAGACAGGGTGGAGCAGTACTTC. The chain joins TRBV2 to TRBJ2-7; 7 nucleotides agree with TRBD1. This CDR3 is 12 amino acids long. The junction had 5 bases not matched to a gene; V was cut back by 5 bases and J by 7 bases. Germline CDR1 reads SNHLY; CDR2 reads FYNNEI.

The sample holds a few counts of this clone. V and J are TRBV28 and TRBJ1-6, with 9 nucleotides matching TRBD1. Germline V lookup: CDR1 MDHEN, CDR2 SYDVKM. After removal of 3 bases from V and 4 bases from J, the junction contained 4 bases not matched to a gene. The CDR3 covers 16 residues. The CDR3 is CASSFSGQGYNSPLHF. The CDR3 DNA reads TGTGCCAGCAGTTTTAGTGGACAGGGGTATAATTCACCCCTCCACTTT.

Ten or more counts support this clone. Other DNA variants within this sample encode the same CDR3. The chain uses TRBV27 and TRBJ2-6, with D possibly TRBD2 on 7 matching bases. The CDR3 runs to 16 residues. Per the germline V gene, CDR1 is MNHEY and CDR2 is SMNVEV (reference sequence). V was pared by 2 bases and J by 0 bases, with 8 bases between. The CDR3 coding sequence is TGTGCCAGCAGTTTAAGGGGGGGCTCTGGGGCCAACGTCCTGACTTTC. Translation gives CASSLRGGSGANVLTF.

The table lists this clone with a few counts. The V and J genes are TRBV4-2 and TRBJ2-3, with a tentative D call TRBD2 (5 bases). The CDR3 runs to 16 residues. The germline CDR1 and CDR2 sequences are LGHNA and YNFKEQ. The germline V and J ends were trimmed by 0 bases and 2 bases, with 12 bases remaining between them. CDR3 residues: CASSQDLAFSTDTQYF. The CDR3 coding sequence is TGTGCCAGCAGCCAAGATTTAGCGTTTTCCACAGATACGCAGTATTTT.

As concerns this clone: One junction end does not reproduce the germline sequence, and a read error may be involved. V usage is TRBV10-3 and J usage is TRBJ2-1; tentative D call: TRBD1 (6 bases). The germline V gene encodes CDR1 ENHRY and CDR2 SYGVKD. The CDR3 is 16 residues long. CDR3 in amino acids: CASSYRPRDVQGEQFF. CDR3 bases: TGTGCCAGCAGTTATCGGCCCAGGGATGTACAGGGAGAGCAGTTCTTC.

The chain joins TRBV18 to TRBJ2-7; 7 nucleotides line up with TRBD1. Losses at the gene ends were 3 bases for V and 6 bases for J; bases not matched to a gene: 14. The CDR3 contains 16 residues. Looked up from germline, CDR1 is KGHSH and CDR2 is LQKENI. The CDR3 DNA follows: TGTGCCAGCTCACCCCTGTCCCTAAGGACAGGCGCCGAGCAGTACGTC. This gives the protein CASSPLSLRTGAEQYV.

This clone has only a few counts. This chain joins TRBV10-3 and TRBJ2-1; a weak D match, TRBD1 (5 bases). The CDR3 is 14 amino acids. Between the trimmed V and J ends, which lost 1 base and 7 bases, there was a span of 11 bases. Looked up from germline, CDR1 is ENHRY and CDR2 is SYGVKD. CDR3 bases: TGTGCCATCAGTGAGTTTCCGGCAGGGAATGAGCAGTTCTTC. The encoded protein is CAISEFPAGNEQFF.

The CDR3 nucleotides read TGCGCCAGCAGCCAAGATGCAGTCGGCACAGATACGCAGTATTTT. Translating gives CASSQDAVGTDTQYF. The V call is TRBV4-1, the J call TRBJ2-3, with D unclear. Germline CDR1 reads MGHRA; CDR2 reads YSYEKL. The V and J ends lost 0 bases and 1 base respectively, with 8 bases between them. The CDR3 runs 15 residues.